One sample yielded the 23 T cell receptor beta chains listed below, sequenced in a study of blood T cell repertoires in COVID-19. Repertoires were generated with immunoSEQ multiplex PCR, while TCRdb's copy carries only in-frame clones and drops some. The sample shows around 130,000 clones, around 80% of them seen only once. What was sequenced was PBMCs or T cells enriched from blood (not recorded which). The receptors come from a man aged 35-49 years with acute COVID-19.

This chain links TRBV24-1 with TRBJ1-5; D remains unclear. This CDR3 is built from 13 residues. CDR1 is KGHDR, CDR2 SFDVKD, per germline. V lost 3 bases to trimming and J lost 11 bases, with 13 bases between them. In DNA, the CDR3 is TGTGCCACCAGTGATGGTGCCAGCGCAGCCCAGCATTTT. The encoded protein is CATSDGASAAQHF.

V gene TRBV9 combines with J gene TRBJ2-6; possibly TRBD2 for D (5 bases). CDR1 and CDR2 from the germline V gene are SGDLS and YYNGEE. Between the trimmed V and J ends, which lost 0 bases and 6 bases, there was a span of 10 bases. This CDR3 is built from 15 residues. CDR3 sequence: CASSVASLKANVLTF. CDR3 bases: TGTGCCAGCAGCGTAGCTAGCTTAAAGGCCAACGTCCTGACTTTC. Full variable domain (remainder filled in from reference TRBV9 and TRBJ2-6): DSGVTQTPKHLITATGQRVTLRCSPRSGDLSVYWYQQSLDQGLQFLIQYYNGEERAKGNILERFSAQQFPDLHSELNLSSLELGDSALYFCASSVASLKANVLTFGAGSRLTVL.

The chain links TRBV7-9 to TRBJ1-1; D is unresolved. This CDR3 is 13 amino acids long. Trimming pared 5 bases from V and 2 bases from J, leaving 9 bases between. Per germline, CDR1 SEHNR and CDR2 FQNEAQ (reference sequence). CDR3 coding DNA: TGTGCCAGCAGCCACGGGGTAAACACTGAAGCTTTCTTT. Translated: CASSHGVNTEAFF.

This sequence joins TRBV27 and TRBJ2-7; D unclear. V lost 4 bases to trimming and J lost 4 bases, with 8 bases between them. The CDR3 contains 12 residues. The germline V gene has CDR1 MNHEY and CDR2 SMNVEV (reference sequence). CDR3: CASSSSGYEQYF. The CDR3 nucleotides are TGTGCCAGCAGTTCTTCAGGTTACGAGCAGTACTTC.

The CDR3 coding sequence is TGTGCCAGCTCACCCCCGGGACAGGGTTACTACGAGCAGTACTTC. It is translated as CASSPPGQGYYEQYF. The chain employs TRBV18 and TRBJ2-7, with TRBD1 matching over 9 bases. CDR3 length: 15 residues. The germline gives CDR1 KGHSH, CDR2 LQKENI. The J segment lost 3 bases and the V segment lost 3 bases, leaving 6 bases of the junction unmatched.

In this sample, this clone turned up a few times. This chain connects TRBV5-1 to TRBJ2-5, with TRBD1 as a possible D gene (7 bases). V lost 5 bases to trimming and J lost 5 bases, with 13 bases between them. CDR3 length equals 13 residues. In germline, CDR1 is SGHRS, CDR2 YFSETQ. This CDR3 is CASRLEGAETQYF. The DNA for the CDR3 is TGCGCCAGCAGGCTGGAGGGGGCGGAGACCCAGTACTTC.

The chain uses TRBV10-1 and TRBJ1-3; D remains unclear. CDR1 is WNHNN and CDR2 is SYGVQD in the germline V gene (reference sequence). Trimming cost V 2 bases and J 7 bases, with 12 bases left between them. CDR3 size: 14 residues. CDR3 in DNA: TGCGCCAGCAGTGAGCGTCCGACGGGGAACACCATATATTTT. Translation: CASSERPTGNTIYF.

CDR3 bases: TGTGCCAGCAGCCAAGAGGGAGTCGACGAGACCCAGTACTTC. It specifies CASSQEGVDETQYF. The chain is built from TRBV3-1 (or the pseudogene TRBV3-2) and TRBJ2-5; D possibly corresponds to TRBD2 (5 bases). The CDR3 contains 14 residues. V lost 0 bases to trimming and J lost 5 bases, with 10 bases between them. Germline values: CDR1 LGHDT, CDR2 YNNKEL (reference sequence).

This chain links TRBV4-1 with TRBJ1-1, with D possibly matching TRBD1 (6 bases). The CDR3 consists of 17 residues. Germline V CDR1 and CDR2: MGHRA, YSYEKL. Trimming pared 0 bases from V and 0 bases from J, leaving 14 bases between. CDR3 in amino acids: CASSQDRGAAMNTEAFF. The CDR3 DNA reads TGCGCCAGCAGCCAAGATCGGGGGGCGGCGATGAACACTGAAGCTTTCTTT.

Only one count was recorded for this clone. The genes are TRBV2 and TRBJ1-1, with TRBD1 matching over 7 bases. Germline lookup yields CDR1 SNHLY and CDR2 FYNNEI. The CDR3 spans 12 residues. Trimming cost V 7 bases and J 11 bases; bases outside gene matches: 10. The CDR3 DNA sequence: TGTGCCAGCACCCCCTGGGAGACAGGGGCTTTCTTT. Translated, it gives CASTPWETGAFF.

The chain employs TRBV6-5 and TRBJ1-6, with TRBD1 identical over 10 bases. The V gene end was trimmed by 5 bases and the J gene end by 5 bases; junction bases not matched to a gene: 3. The CDR3 runs 15 residues. The V gene's germline CDR1 is MNHEY and CDR2 SVGAGI. CDR3 DNA sequence: TGTGCCAGCAGTACCGGGACAGGGGATAATTCACCCCTCCACTTT. As protein: CASSTGTGDNSPLHF.

This clone was detected only a few times. The DNA for the CDR3 is TGTGCCAGCAGCCAGTCCTCCTACGAGCAGTACTTC. Amino acid sequence: CASSQSSYEQYF. J is TRBJ2-7 and V is TRBV13; D is unclear. CDR3 length: 12 residues. Germline-derived CDR1 and CDR2 are PRHDT and FYEKMQ (reference sequence). V was trimmed by 5 bases and J by 0 bases, leaving 5 bases between them.

A few counts support this clone. The chain links TRBV21-1 to TRBJ2-7; the tabulated D call, TRBD1, remains unverified against the DNA. TRBV21-1 is labeled a pseudogene. The CDR3 has 16 residues. The CDR3 loop reads CASSIIGDRVFYEQYF. The CDR3 nucleotides read TGTGCCAGCAGCATTATAGGGGACAGGGTTTTCTACGAGCAGTACTTC.

The chain couples TRBV30 to TRBJ1-2; unclear D gene. Trimming left V 0 bases short and J 8 bases short, with 13 bases between. The CDR3 totals 13 residues. CDR1 and CDR2 (germline): GTSNPN, SVGIG (reference sequence). In DNA, the CDR3 is TGTGCCTGGAGTGTACTTGAGGGTCTCGGCTACACCTTC. This codes for CAWSVLEGLGYTF.

The chain recombines TRBV19 with TRBJ1-5; TRBD1 agrees at 7 bases. V gave up 7 bases and J gave up 7 bases; unmatched junction bases: 4. This CDR3 comprises 12 residues. The germline V gene has CDR1 LNHDA and CDR2 SQIVND (reference sequence). CDR3 amino acids: CASNPQGQPQHF. The CDR3 coding sequence is TGTGCCAGTAACCCACAGGGGCAGCCCCAGCATTTT.

This clone has just a few counts. The genes are TRBV6-6 and TRBJ2-5, with TRBD1 as a possible D gene (6 bases). Germline values: CDR1 MNHNY, CDR2 SVGAGI (reference sequence). V lost 5 bases and J lost 5, with 12 bases in between. The CDR3 covers 13 residues. DNA for the CDR3: TGTGCCAGCAGTCTACAGGGACGGGAGACCCAGTACTTC. This sequence encodes CASSLQGRETQYF.

This chain connects TRBV24-1 to TRBJ2-3; 10 bases align to TRBD1. The V and J ends lost 2 bases and 0 bases, in that order; junction bases with no gene match: 7. This CDR3 comprises 18 residues. CDR1 KGHDR and CDR2 SFDVKD come from the germline V gene. Written as DNA, the CDR3 is TGTGCCACCAGTGATTCTATTCCGGGACAGGGGAGCACAGATACGCAGTATTTT. It translates to CATSDSIPGQGSTDTQYF.

This chain uses TRBV12-3 or TRBV12-4 with TRBJ2-5; D is unclear. V was pared by 6 bases and J by 0 bases, with 8 bases between. This CDR3 comprises 13 residues. The CDR3 sequence: CASSREYQETQYF. The CDR3 DNA reads as TGTGCCAGCAGCCGCGAGTACCAAGAGACCCAGTACTTC.

The chain has TRBV18 and TRBJ2-7, with TRBD1 matching over 8 bases. CDR1 is KGHSH, CDR2 LQKENI, per germline. The CDR3 sequence is 16 residues long. With 3 bases clipped from V and 4 bases from J, the junction kept 11 bases outside the gene matches. As DNA, the CDR3 is TGTGCCAGCTCACCGACTCCGGACAGGGTAAAATACGAGCAGTACTTC. This codes for CASSPTPDRVKYEQYF.

The chain joins TRBV19 to TRBJ2-2, with D possibly TRBD2 on 5 matching bases. The CDR3 has 14 amino acids. CDR1 is LNHDA and CDR2 is SQIVND in the germline V gene (reference sequence). Trimming took off 4 bases at V and 5 bases at J, with 11 bases between the two ends. The DNA of the CDR3 is TGTGCCAGTAGTACCCAGACTATTACCGGGGAGCTGTTTTTT. Encoded protein: CASSTQTITGELFF.

The rearrangement uses TRBV2 and TRBJ1-1, with D maybe TRBD1 (6 bases). CDR1 is SNHLY and CDR2 is FYNNEI in the germline V gene. V was pared by 5 bases and J by 11 bases, with 15 bases between. The CDR3 is 12 residues long. CDR3 amino acids: CASSLTGIEAFF. In DNA, the CDR3 is TGTGCCAGCAGTTTAACAGGGATTGAGGCTTTCTTT.

The chain combines TRBV30 with TRBJ1-4; D not resolved. In germline, CDR1 is GTSNPN, CDR2 SVGIG (reference sequence). There are 14 residues in the CDR3. V was clipped by 2 bases and J by 0 bases, with 7 bases between them. The CDR3 spells CAWSLTPTNEKLFF. The CDR3 DNA reads TGTGCCTGGAGTTTGACACCAACTAATGAAAAACTGTTTTTT.

The CDR3 loop reads CASSVADRGNYGYTF. CDR3 DNA: TGTGCCAGCAGCGTAGCCGACAGGGGGAACTATGGCTACACCTTC. V usage is TRBV9 and J usage is TRBJ1-2; 9 bases fit TRBD1. V lost 0 bases to trimming and J lost 2 bases; unmatched junction nucleotides: 2. Germline V gene lookup returns CDR1 SGDLS and CDR2 YYNGEE. This CDR3 is built from 15 residues. Variable domain in full (rest from reference TRBV9 and TRBJ1-2): DSGVTQTPKHLITATGQRVTLRCSPRSGDLSVYWYQQSLDQGLQFLIQYYNGEERAKGNILERFSAQQFPDLHSELNLSSLELGDSALYFCASSVADRGNYGYTFGSGTRLTVV.